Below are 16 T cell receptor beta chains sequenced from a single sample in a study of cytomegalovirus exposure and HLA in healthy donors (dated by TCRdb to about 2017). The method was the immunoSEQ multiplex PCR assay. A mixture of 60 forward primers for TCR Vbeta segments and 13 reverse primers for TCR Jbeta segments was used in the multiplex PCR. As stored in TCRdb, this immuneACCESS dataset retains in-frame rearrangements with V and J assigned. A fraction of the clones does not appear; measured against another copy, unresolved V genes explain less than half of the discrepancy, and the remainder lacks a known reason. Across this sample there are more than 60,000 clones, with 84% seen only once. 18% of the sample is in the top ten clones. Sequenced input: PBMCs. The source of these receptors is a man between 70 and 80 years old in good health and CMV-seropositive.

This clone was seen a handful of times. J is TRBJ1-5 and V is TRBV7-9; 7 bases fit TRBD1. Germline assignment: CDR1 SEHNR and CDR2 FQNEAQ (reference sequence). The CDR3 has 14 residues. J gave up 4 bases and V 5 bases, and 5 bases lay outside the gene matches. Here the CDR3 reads CASSPGTANQPQHF. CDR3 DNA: TGTGCCAGCAGCCCGGGGACAGCTAATCAGCCCCAGCATTTT.

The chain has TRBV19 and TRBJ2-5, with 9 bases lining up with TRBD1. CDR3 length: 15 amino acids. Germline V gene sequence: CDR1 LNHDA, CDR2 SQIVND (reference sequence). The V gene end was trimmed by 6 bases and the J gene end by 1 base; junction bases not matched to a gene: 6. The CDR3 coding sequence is TGTGCCAGTAGACGAGGGGACAGGGTCCAAGAGACCCAGTACTTC. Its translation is CASRRGDRVQETQYF. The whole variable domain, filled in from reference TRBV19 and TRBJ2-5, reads DGGITQSPKYLFRKEGQNVTLSCEQNLNHDAMYWYRQDPGQGLRLIYYSQIVNDFQKGDIAEGYSVSREKKESFPLTVTSAQKNPTAFYLCASRRGDRVQETQYFGPGTRLLVL.

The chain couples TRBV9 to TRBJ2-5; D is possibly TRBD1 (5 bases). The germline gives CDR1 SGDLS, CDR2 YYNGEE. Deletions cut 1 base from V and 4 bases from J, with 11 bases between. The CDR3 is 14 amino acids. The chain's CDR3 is CASSVSPQGETQYF. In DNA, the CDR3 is TGTGCCAGCAGCGTAAGCCCCCAGGGAGAGACCCAGTACTTC.

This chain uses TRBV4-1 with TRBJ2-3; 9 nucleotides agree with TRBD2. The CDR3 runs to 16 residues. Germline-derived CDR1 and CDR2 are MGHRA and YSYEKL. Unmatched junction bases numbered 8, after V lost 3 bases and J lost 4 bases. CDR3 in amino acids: CASSQVAGDSPDTQYF. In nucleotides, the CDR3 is TGCGCCAGCAGCCAGGTAGCGGGGGACTCGCCAGATACGCAGTATTTT.

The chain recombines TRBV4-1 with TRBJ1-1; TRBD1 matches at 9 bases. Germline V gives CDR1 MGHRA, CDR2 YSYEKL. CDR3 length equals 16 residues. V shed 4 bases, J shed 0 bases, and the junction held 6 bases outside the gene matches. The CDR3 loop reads CASSPGQGTLNTEAFF. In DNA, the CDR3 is TGCGCCAGCAGCCCTGGACAGGGGACATTGAACACTGAAGCTTTCTTT.

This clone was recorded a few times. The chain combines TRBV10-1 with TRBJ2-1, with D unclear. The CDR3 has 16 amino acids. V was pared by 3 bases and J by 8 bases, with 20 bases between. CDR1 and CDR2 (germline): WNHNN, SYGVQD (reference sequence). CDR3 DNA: TGCGCCAGCAGTGAACGACCGGGTTCGTTACGGTATGAGCAGTTCTTC. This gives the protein CASSERPGSLRYEQFF.

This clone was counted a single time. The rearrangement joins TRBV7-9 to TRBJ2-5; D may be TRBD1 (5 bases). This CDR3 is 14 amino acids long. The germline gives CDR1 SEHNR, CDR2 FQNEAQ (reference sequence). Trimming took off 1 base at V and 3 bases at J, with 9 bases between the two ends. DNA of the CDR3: TGTGCCAGCAGCTTAGTTCCAGGGAAAGAGACCCAGTACTTC. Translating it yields CASSLVPGKETQYF.

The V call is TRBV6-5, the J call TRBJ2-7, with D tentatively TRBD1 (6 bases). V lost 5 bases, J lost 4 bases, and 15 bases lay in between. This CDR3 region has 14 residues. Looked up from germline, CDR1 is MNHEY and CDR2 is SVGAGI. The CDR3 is CASSRLGQGYEQYF. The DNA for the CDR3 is TGTGCCAGCAGTCGGCTCGGGCAGGGGTACGAGCAGTACTTC.

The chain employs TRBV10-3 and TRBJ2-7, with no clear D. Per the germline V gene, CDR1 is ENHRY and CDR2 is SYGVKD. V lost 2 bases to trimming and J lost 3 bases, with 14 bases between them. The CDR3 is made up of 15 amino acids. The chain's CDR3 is CAISETVRSGYEQYF. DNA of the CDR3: TGTGCCATCAGTGAGACTGTAAGAAGTGGCTACGAGCAGTACTTC.

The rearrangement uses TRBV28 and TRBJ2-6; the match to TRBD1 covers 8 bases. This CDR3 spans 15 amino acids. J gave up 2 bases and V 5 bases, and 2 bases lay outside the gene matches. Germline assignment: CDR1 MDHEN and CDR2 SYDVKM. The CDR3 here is CASSAGQAGANVLTF. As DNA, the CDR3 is TGTGCCAGCAGTGCGGGACAGGCTGGGGCCAACGTCCTGACTTTC.

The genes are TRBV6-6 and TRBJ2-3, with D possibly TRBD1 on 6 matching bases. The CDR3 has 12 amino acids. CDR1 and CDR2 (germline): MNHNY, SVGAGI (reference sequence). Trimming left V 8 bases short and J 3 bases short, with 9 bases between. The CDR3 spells CASDDRTDTQYF. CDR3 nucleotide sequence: TGTGCCAGCGATGACAGGACAGATACGCAGTATTTT.

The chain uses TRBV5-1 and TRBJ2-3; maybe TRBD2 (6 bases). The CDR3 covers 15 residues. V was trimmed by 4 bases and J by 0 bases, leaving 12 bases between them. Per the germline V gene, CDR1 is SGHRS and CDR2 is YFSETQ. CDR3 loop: CASSLTGTSTDTQYF. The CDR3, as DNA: TGCGCCAGCAGCCTGACCGGGACTAGCACAGATACGCAGTATTTT.

This CDR3 is CSVPLPGKENTEAFF. The CDR3 DNA reads TGCAGCGTGCCGCTCCCAGGGAAAGAGAACACTGAAGCTTTCTTT. The J gene is TRBJ1-1, the V gene TRBV29-1; D possibly corresponds to TRBD1 (5 bases). Germline V gene data show CDR1 as SQVTM and CDR2 as ANQGSEA. V shed 6 bases and J shed 1 base, with 18 bases lying between them. This CDR3 is 15 amino acids long. The full variable domain, its missing parts supplied by reference TRBV29-1 and TRBJ1-1, is SAVISQKPSRDICQRGTSLTIQCQVDSQVTMMFWYRQQPGQSLTLIATANQGSEATYESGFVIDKFPISRPNLTFSTLTVSNMSPEDSSIYLCSVPLPGKENTEAFFGQGTRLTVV.

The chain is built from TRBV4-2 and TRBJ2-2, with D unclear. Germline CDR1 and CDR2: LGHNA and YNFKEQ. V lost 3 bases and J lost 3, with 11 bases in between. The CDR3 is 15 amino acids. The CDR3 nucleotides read TGTGCCAGCAGCCATGCGAGTTCGGACACCGGGGAGCTGTTTTTT. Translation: CASSHASSDTGELFF.

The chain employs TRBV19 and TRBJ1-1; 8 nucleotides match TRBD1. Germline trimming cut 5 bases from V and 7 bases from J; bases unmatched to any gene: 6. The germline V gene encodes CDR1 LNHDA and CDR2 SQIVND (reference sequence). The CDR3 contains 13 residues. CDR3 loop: CASSFGQGGEAFF. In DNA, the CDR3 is TGTGCCAGTAGTTTCGGACAGGGCGGTGAAGCTTTCTTT.

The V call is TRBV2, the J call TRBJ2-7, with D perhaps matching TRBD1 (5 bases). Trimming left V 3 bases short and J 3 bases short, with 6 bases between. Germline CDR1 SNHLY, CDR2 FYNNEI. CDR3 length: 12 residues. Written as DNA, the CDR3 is TGTGCCAGCAGTGATAGGGGCTACGAGCAGTACTTC. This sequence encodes CASSDRGYEQYF.